The 10 T cell receptor beta chains listed next were all sequenced from one sample in a study of CD8+ T cells in alopecia areata. Sequencing templates came from extracted RNA that was reverse transcribed into cDNA. Method: immunoSEQ multiplex PCR; TCRdb's copy keeps in-frame clones and lacks some. The sample includes 55,000 to 75,000 clones, approximately 45% of them seen just once. The sample here was CD8+ T cells sorted from blood, taken at week 0. These receptors were obtained from a human donor with alopecia areata.

The V gene is TRBV18, the J gene TRBJ2-5, with 11 bases fitting TRBD2. This CDR3 has 16 residues. Germline values: CDR1 KGHSH, CDR2 LQKENI. Trimming took 5 bases from V and 0 from J; bases not matched to a gene: 5. CDR3 sequence (DNA): TGTGCCAGCTCAGGGACTAGCGGAAAGTACCAAGAGACCCAGTACTTC. It is translated as CASSGTSGKYQETQYF.

The V gene is TRBV2, the J gene TRBJ1-1; tentatively, D is TRBD1 (6 bases). Looked up from germline, CDR1 is SNHLY and CDR2 is FYNNEI. The CDR3 runs 14 residues. Between the trimmed V and J ends, which lost 7 bases and 8 bases, there was a span of 20 bases. The CDR3 DNA reads TGTGCCAGCAAGCCGGGACAAGCCCTCGGAGAAGCTTTCTTT. Amino acid sequence: CASKPGQALGEAFF.

The CDR3 loop reads CASSLETDTQYF. The CDR3 nucleotides read TGTGCCAGCAGCTTAGAGACAGATACGCAGTATTTT. The J gene is TRBJ2-3, the V gene TRBV13; D gene ambiguous. This CDR3 has 12 amino acids. Germline lookup yields CDR1 PRHDT and CDR2 FYEKMQ (reference sequence). The V gene lost 1 base and the J gene lost 3 bases, with 2 bases spanning the gap.

J is TRBJ2-7 and V is TRBV25-1; no definite D call. Trimming removed 4 bases from V and 3 bases from J, with 7 bases in between. Germline V gene lookup returns CDR1 MGHDK and CDR2 SYGVNS. The CDR3 extends over 12 amino acids. Here the CDR3 DNA reads TGTGCCAGCAGTGTTGACTTCTACGAGCAGTACTTC. This gives the protein CASSVDFYEQYF.

This clone was seen many times. The chain is built from TRBV9 and TRBJ2-7; D remains ambiguous. The CDR3 is 12 amino acids. Germline CDR1 is SGDLS and CDR2 is YYNGEE. V lost 3 bases to trimming and J lost 3 bases, with 7 bases between them. The CDR3 loop is CASSDSNYEQYF. The CDR3, as DNA: TGTGCCAGCAGCGATAGCAACTACGAGCAGTACTTC.

This clone was seen only a few times. A junction end diverges from the germline sequence, so it may reflect a read error. V and J are TRBV5-1 and TRBJ2-1; possibly TRBD1 or TRBD2 for D (5 bases each). This CDR3 has 12 amino acids. CDR1 and CDR2 from the germline V gene are SGHRS and YFSETQ. CDR3 sequence: CASSSGPPEQFF. CDR3 coding DNA: TGTGCCAGCAGCTCGGGGCCCCCAGAGCAGTTCTTC.

This clone was detected only a few times. V gene TRBV7-2 combines with J gene TRBJ2-2; the D gene is possibly TRBD1 (5 bases). Germline lookup yields CDR1 SGHTA and CDR2 FQGNSA. Trimming shortened V by 8 bases and J by 7 bases, and 8 bases separated the two germline ends. The length of the CDR3 is 11 residues. The CDR3: CASGHSGELFF. DNA for the CDR3: TGTGCCAGCGGACACAGCGGGGAGCTGTTTTTT. Full variable domain (outside the CDR3, taken from reference TRBV7-2 and TRBJ2-2): GAGVSQSPSNKVTEKGKDVELRCDPISGHTALYWYRQSLGQGLEFLIYFQGNSAPDKSGLPSDRFSAERTGGSVSTLTIQRTQQEDSAVYLCASGHSGELFFGEGSRLTVL.

This chain uses TRBV13 with TRBJ2-2; 9 nucleotides line up with TRBD2. J was trimmed by 5 bases and V by 6 bases; bases with no gene match: 7. The CDR3 runs to 15 residues. Germline V gene data show CDR1 as PRHDT and CDR2 as FYEKMQ (reference sequence). CDR3 residues: CASRLRREGTGELFF. The CDR3 nucleotides are TGTGCCAGCAGGTTGAGGCGGGAGGGGACCGGGGAGCTGTTTTTT.

The chain joins TRBV11-2 to TRBJ1-5; no clear D. Trimming removed 1 base from V and 0 bases from J, with 1 base in between. From germline, CDR1 is SGHAT and CDR2 FQNNGV. The CDR3 runs to 13 residues. The CDR3 nucleotides read TGTGCCAGCAGCTTAGGTAGCAATCAGCCCCAGCATTTT. Translation: CASSLGSNQPQHF.

This clone was counted a few times. J is TRBJ2-7 and V is TRBV7-9; D may match TRBD1 or TRBD2 (5 bases each). Per the germline V gene, CDR1 is SEHNR and CDR2 is FQNEAQ (reference sequence). V was pared by 5 bases and J by 4 bases, with 12 bases between. The CDR3 spans 13 residues. CDR3 sequence (DNA): TGTGCCAGCAGCCACACGGGGCAATACGAGCAGTACTTC. Its protein is CASSHTGQYEQYF.